A selection of T cell receptor beta chains follows, all from one sample in a study of T cells in Graves' hyperthyroidism and ophthalmopathy. MiXCR, applied by TCRdb to the multiplex PCR reads, yields one record per CDR3 protein. The data show roughly 350,000 distinct CDR3 sequences, roughly 15% seen once. The sequencing sample was made of blood. These TCRs come from a woman aged 25 to 45 with Graves' ophthalmopathy. Both conserved end residues are part of each CDR3. Fields, in order: J gene, V gene, CDR3 protein.

J: TRBJ2-1
V: TRBV12-3/TRBV12-4
CDR3: CASSPFLAGGNNEQFF

J: TRBJ2-1
V: TRBV28
CDR3: CASTVDRRSYNEQFF

J: TRBJ2-1
V: TRBV15
CDR3: CATSRGGGTPYNEQFF

J: TRBJ2-7
V: TRBV24-1
CDR3: CATGEDTGRLEEQYF

J: TRBJ2-3
V: TRBV28
CDR3: CASSIQGRTDTQYF

J: TRBJ2-7
V: TRBV7-2
CDR3: CASRLAVTYEQYF

J: TRBJ2-5
V: TRBV7-7
CDR3: CASSFGDRGEGETQYF

J: TRBJ1-5
V: TRBV3-1
CDR3: CASSPWTGGPNQPQHF

J: TRBJ1-1
V: TRBV6-5
CDR3: CASSYFRQGGEAFF

J: TRBJ2-5
V: TRBV5-1
CDR3: CASSPYGRAGAKETQYF

J: TRBJ1-5
V: TRBV9
CDR3: CASSVGGHQPQHF

J: TRBJ2-1
V: TRBV6-1
CDR3: CASTPGRSYNEQFF

J: TRBJ1-2
V: TRBV6-9
CDR3: CASSFPDRGHYGYTF

J: TRBJ1-1
V: TRBV6-6
CDR3: CASSYSPELEAFF

J: TRBJ2-6
V: TRBV6-5
CDR3: CASSYSGSGANVLTF

J: TRBJ2-1
V: TRBV20-1
CDR3: CSARGLGGQNNEQFF

J: TRBJ1-3
V: TRBV28
CDR3: CASSSGQPGGNTIYF

J: TRBJ2-3
V: TRBV20-1
CDR3: CSASGGAPDTQYF

J: TRBJ1-6
V: TRBV6-1
CDR3: CASSPGQTSPLHF

J: TRBJ2-7
V: TRBV11-3
CDR3: CASSLGPPDFYEQYF

J: TRBJ1-2
V: TRBV14
CDR3: CASSQESRAFGYTF

J: TRBJ1-6
V: TRBV7-6
CDR3: CASSFVDDNSPLHF

J: TRBJ1-2
V: TRBV11-2
CDR3: CASGNNGYTF

J: TRBJ2-3
V: TRBV3-1
CDR3: CASSPAGTDTQYF

J: TRBJ1-3
V: TRBV20-1
CDR3: CSAPSGTAGNTIYF

J: TRBJ2-5
V: TRBV5-1
CDR3: CASSQGRYQETQYF

J: TRBJ2-7
V: TRBV20-1
CDR3: CSARASGGPYSSYEQYF

J: TRBJ1-1
V: TRBV7-2
CDR3: CASSLVGAVGTEAFF

J: TRBJ2-1
V: TRBV11-2
CDR3: CASSLVGGLFDNEQFF

J: TRBJ1-2
V: TRBV19
CDR3: CASSMGGQIYGYTF

J: TRBJ1-4
V: TRBV12-3/TRBV12-4
CDR3: CASSPWTVTNEKLFF

J: TRBJ2-5
V: TRBV12-3/TRBV12-4
CDR3: CASSQGTGFVSETQYF

J: TRBJ2-5
V: TRBV5-6
CDR3: CASSFHHGPQETQYF

J: TRBJ2-5
V: TRBV20-1
CDR3: CSARGLAGTQETQYF

J: TRBJ2-7
V: TRBV28
CDR3: CASMGGGAIEKYF

J: TRBJ2-3
V: TRBV28
CDR3: CASSYRDTQYF

J: TRBJ2-1
V: TRBV27
CDR3: CASTPGISYNEQFF

J: TRBJ2-5
V: TRBV15
CDR3: CATRSVGDPGGETQYF

J: TRBJ2-5
V: TRBV5-8
CDR3: CASSPGDSSGGQQETQYF

J: TRBJ1-2
V: TRBV28
CDR3: CASSARVGGYTF

J: TRBJ2-3
V: TRBV5-1
CDR3: CASSLEQGARADTQYF

J: TRBJ1-5
V: TRBV20-1
CDR3: CSASSWSQPQHF

J: TRBJ2-3
V: TRBV19
CDR3: CASALVRGTDTQYF

J: TRBJ2-5
V: TRBV11-2
CDR3: CASSFVSGAKQETQYF

J: TRBJ2-6
V: TRBV7-3
CDR3: CASSRDSGANVLTF

J: TRBJ1-2
V: TRBV9
CDR3: CASSGGDLYTF

J: TRBJ2-1
V: TRBV6-2/TRBV6-3
CDR3: CAGKGGGLTEQFF

J: TRBJ1-1
V: TRBV27
CDR3: CASSFGQGYTEAFF

J: TRBJ2-5
V: TRBV6-1
CDR3: CASITLVLSSETQYF

J: TRBJ2-7
V: TRBV3-1
CDR3: CASSTRGYEQYF